A single sample gave rise to the 23 T cell receptor beta chains below, sequenced in a study of CD8 T cells in Susac syndrome. Random hexamers primed reverse transcription of about 0.5 to 1 ug RNA. MiXCR was run by TCRdb on the immunoSEQ multiplex PCR reads, yielding one entry per CDR3 protein. Seen here are some 120,000 distinct CDR3 sequences, roughly 94% observed once, and the top ten hold around 0.12%. The sequenced sample consisted of CD4+ T cells from PBMCs. Receptor source: a human donor with multiple sclerosis.

The rearrangement joins TRBV5-1 to TRBJ2-7; D might be TRBD1 (5 bases). The CDR3 is 13 residues long. Trimming removed 1 base from V and 6 bases from J, with 11 bases in between. The germline V gene has CDR1 SGHRS and CDR2 YFSETQ. CDR3 sequence: CASSLLPGREQYF. Written as DNA, the CDR3 is TGCGCCAGCAGCTTGTTACCAGGGCGCGAGCAGTACTTC.

V gene TRBV27 combines with J gene TRBJ1-5; D may be TRBD1 (6 bases). The V gene lost 5 bases and the J gene lost 9 bases, with 20 bases spanning the gap. Germline CDR1 reads MNHEY; CDR2 reads SMNVEV (reference sequence). The CDR3 runs to 15 residues. CDR3 nucleotides: TGTGCCAGCAGTCCCCGGAGGGCGAAGGGGGGGCCCCAGCATTTT. Its translation is CASSPRRAKGGPQHF.

This chain uses TRBV6-5 with TRBJ2-1; 10 positions agree with TRBD2. CDR1 and CDR2 from the germline V gene are MNHEY and SVGAGI. The CDR3 consists of 17 residues. J was trimmed by 4 bases and V by 3 bases; bases with no gene match: 9. The CDR3 is CASSYQSGRAQYNEQFF. The DNA for the CDR3 is TGTGCCAGCAGTTATCAGAGCGGGAGGGCTCAGTACAATGAGCAGTTCTTC.

The J gene is TRBJ1-1, the V gene TRBV27; 9 bases align to TRBD1. The trim removed 4 bases at V and 1 base at J, leaving 10 bases unmatched. This CDR3 is built from 17 residues. CDR1 is MNHEY and CDR2 is SMNVEV in the germline V gene (reference sequence). In nucleotides, the CDR3 is TGTGCCAGCAGTTCCCCGGGACAGGGTTCCTCGAACACTGAAGCTTTCTTT. Its protein product is CASSSPGQGSSNTEAFF.

The V gene is TRBV7-2, the J gene TRBJ2-7, with TRBD1 matching 10 bases. Germline lookup yields CDR1 SGHTA and CDR2 FQGNSA. V dropped 4 bases and J dropped 5; count of bases not matched to a gene: 11. This CDR3 is 16 amino acids long. CDR3 bases: TGTGCCAGCAGCTATGCCATGACAGGGGGCGGCGACGAGCAGTACTTC. Protein product: CASSYAMTGGGDEQYF. The full variable domain, rest sourced from reference TRBV7-2 and TRBJ2-7, is GAGVSQSPSNKVTEKGKDVELRCDPISGHTALYWYRQSLGQGLEFLIYFQGNSAPDKSGLPSDRFSAERTGGSVSTLTIQRTQQEDSAVYLCASSYAMTGGGDEQYFGPGTRLTVT.

V usage is TRBV18 and J usage is TRBJ1-5, with D hard to call. This CDR3 has 13 amino acids. Looked up from germline, CDR1 is KGHSH and CDR2 is LQKENI. Trimming shortened V by 6 bases and J by 4 bases, and 10 bases separated the two germline ends. In DNA form, the CDR3 reads TGTGCCAGCTCCATCGGGGTAAATCAGCCCCAGCATTTT. This encodes CASSIGVNQPQHF.

In this sample, this clonotype turned up a few times. The CDR3: CASSLADRRETQYF. The DNA of the CDR3 is TGTGCCAGCAGCTTAGCGGACAGACGAGAGACCCAGTACTTC. The chain links TRBV7-9 to TRBJ2-5; possible D gene TRBD1, 6 bases. The CDR3 sequence is 14 residues long. Trimming stripped 0 bases from V and 4 bases from J, with 9 bases between. Per germline, CDR1 SEHNR and CDR2 FQNEAQ (reference sequence).

The rearrangement uses TRBV6-6 and TRBJ1-6; 7 bases are a match to TRBD1. Germline V gene data show CDR1 as MNHNY and CDR2 as SVGAGI (reference sequence). V lost 3 bases and J lost 8; bases outside the gene matches: 10. The CDR3 totals 16 residues. CDR3 sequence: CASSYPSGTDYSPLHF. The DNA of the CDR3 is TGTGCCAGCAGTTATCCGTCAGGGACAGACTATTCACCCCTCCACTTT.

The chain carries TRBV28 and TRBJ2-4, with 8 positions matching TRBD2. Unmatched junction bases numbered 9, after V lost 7 bases and J lost 10 bases. The germline V gene has CDR1 MDHEN and CDR2 SYDVKM. This CDR3 is 13 amino acids long. DNA for the CDR3: TGTGCCAGCAACCGAGCGGGGGAGAGAATTCAGTACTTC. This encodes CASNRAGERIQYF.

The genes are TRBV3-1 and TRBJ2-7; 9 bases agree with TRBD1. This CDR3 has 14 residues. The trim removed 4 bases at V and 6 bases at J, leaving 7 bases unmatched. Germline CDR1 LGHDT, CDR2 YNNKEL (reference sequence). CDR3 residues: CASSPRTGAAEQYF. The CDR3 coding sequence is TGTGCCAGCAGCCCCCGGACAGGGGCAGCCGAGCAGTACTTC.

This clonotype was picked up one time. The chain couples TRBV7-9 to TRBJ1-2; 10 bases are shared with TRBD1. This CDR3 spans 15 amino acids. V lost 5 bases and J lost 3; bases outside the gene matches: 6. Germline CDR1 SEHNR, CDR2 FQNEAQ (reference sequence). CDR3 sequence (DNA): TGTGCCAGCAGCCTAGGACAGGGGGATTACTATGGCTACACCTTC. It codes for CASSLGQGDYYGYTF. Full variable domain (remainder filled in from reference TRBV7-9 and TRBJ1-2): DTGVSQNPRHKITKRGQNVTFRCDPISEHNRLYWYRQTLGQGPEFLTYFQNEAQLEKSRLLSDRFSAERPKGSFSTLEIQRTEQGDSAMYLCASSLGQGDYYGYTFGSGTRLTVV.

The chain couples TRBV5-1 to TRBJ1-1; the D is unclear. There are 13 residues in the CDR3. Germline CDR1 reads SGHRS; CDR2 reads YFSETQ. Deletions cut 4 bases from V and 4 bases from J, with 11 bases between. CDR3 loop: CASSPSEVTEAFF. DNA for the CDR3: TGCGCCAGCAGCCCGAGTGAGGTCACTGAAGCTTTCTTT.

The V gene is TRBV12-3 or TRBV12-4, the J gene TRBJ2-3; no definite D call. V dropped 5 bases and J dropped 4 bases, with 13 bases sitting between them. The CDR3 totals 14 residues. CDR3 protein: CASSPLRLADTQYF. In nucleotides, the CDR3 is TGTGCCAGCAGTCCCCTGCGACTTGCAGATACGCAGTATTTT.

CDR3 DNA: TGTGCCAGCAGTTGGGCGAACCCCACAGATACGCAGTATTTT. Residues: CASSWANPTDTQYF. The chain links TRBV6-6 to TRBJ2-3; no clear D gene. V was trimmed by 4 bases and J by 2 bases, leaving 10 bases between them. The CDR3 is 14 amino acids. CDR1 MNHNY and CDR2 SVGAGI come from the germline V gene (reference sequence).

CDR3 in amino acids: CASNAFSGAAAFF. CDR3 bases: TGTGCCAGCAACGCCTTCAGCGGGGCCGCAGCTTTCTTT. V usage is TRBV6-2 or TRBV6-3 and J usage is TRBJ1-1; D might be TRBD1 (5 bases). The CDR3 length is 13 residues. Germline V gene sequence: CDR1 MNHEY, CDR2 SVGEGT. Trimming shortened V by 7 bases and J by 10 bases, and 19 bases separated the two germline ends.

The chain carries TRBV9 and TRBJ2-5, with 10 bases that match TRBD2. The ends lost 0 bases at V and 1 base at J; junction bases unmatched: 6. CDR1 is SGDLS and CDR2 is YYNGEE in the germline V gene. This CDR3 has 17 residues. Here the CDR3 reads CASSVAERGGSQETQYF. The CDR3 coding sequence is TGTGCCAGCAGCGTAGCTGAGCGGGGGGGCTCCCAAGAGACCCAGTACTTC.

The chain combines TRBV12-3 or TRBV12-4 with TRBJ1-2; D unclear. V was cut by 6 bases and J by 0 bases, with 14 bases left in between. The CDR3 is 15 residues long. The CDR3 DNA sequence: TGTGCCAGCAGCCCTCCCGGGCGAGCTAACTATGGCTACACCTTC. The encoded protein is CASSPPGRANYGYTF.

This clonotype was counted once. The genes are TRBV6-2 or TRBV6-3 and TRBJ1-1; 7 nucleotides agree with TRBD1. With V trimmed by 6 bases and J by 2 bases, 9 bases remained unmatched. From germline, CDR1 is MNHEY and CDR2 SVGEGT. This CDR3 region has 15 residues. CDR3 sequence (DNA): TGTGCCAGCAGGCTCTCGGGACAGAGCAACACTGAAGCTTTCTTT. Its translation is CASRLSGQSNTEAFF.

A few counts support this clonotype. The gene calls are TRBV6-6 and TRBJ2-1; 12 bases agree with TRBD2. Germline CDR1 MNHNY, CDR2 SVGAGI (reference sequence). With 6 bases clipped from V and 12 bases from J, the junction kept 12 bases outside the gene matches. The CDR3 is 15 residues long. CDR3 DNA: TGTGCCAGCAGCCCTTCGACTAGCGGGGGATCTGGGCAGTTCTTC. This codes for CASSPSTSGGSGQFF.

The J gene is TRBJ1-1, the V gene TRBV6-1; the D gene is possibly TRBD1 (6 bases). V was clipped by 7 bases and J by 6 bases, with 21 bases between them. Germline-derived CDR1 and CDR2 are MNHNS and SASEGT. This CDR3 has 15 amino acids. This CDR3 reads CASIGLTGAWPEAFF. The CDR3 DNA sequence: TGTGCCAGCATTGGATTGACAGGCGCCTGGCCTGAAGCTTTCTTT.

This chain joins TRBV7-2 and TRBJ1-1; D gene uncertain. Germline CDR1 reads SGHTA; CDR2 reads FQGNSA. The V end lost 2 bases, the J end lost 1 base, and 8 bases lay between the germline ends. This CDR3 spans 14 amino acids. The CDR3 loop is CASSLRTGNTEAFF. The CDR3 coding sequence is TGTGCCAGCAGCTTAAGAACGGGGAACACTGAAGCTTTCTTT.

This clonotype was recorded only once. The CDR3 DNA follows: TGTGCCAGCAGGGAGGGGACTTACAATGAGCAGTTCTTC. The encoded protein is CASREGTYNEQFF. The chain recombines TRBV7-9 with TRBJ2-1; D is possibly TRBD2 (6 bases). Germline V gene lookup returns CDR1 SEHNR and CDR2 FQNEAQ (reference sequence). V was shortened by 6 bases and J by 4 bases, with 10 bases between the two germline ends. This CDR3 spans 13 amino acids.

Written as DNA, the CDR3 is TGTGCCAGTAAGGGACAGGAGGAAAAACTGTTTTTT. This encodes CASKGQEEKLFF. The rearrangement links TRBV19 to TRBJ1-4; 8 bases are a match to TRBD1. Germline V gene data show CDR1 as LNHDA and CDR2 as SQIVND (reference sequence). The junction had 3 bases not matched to a gene; V was cut back by 7 bases and J by 8 bases. CDR3 length: 12 amino acids.